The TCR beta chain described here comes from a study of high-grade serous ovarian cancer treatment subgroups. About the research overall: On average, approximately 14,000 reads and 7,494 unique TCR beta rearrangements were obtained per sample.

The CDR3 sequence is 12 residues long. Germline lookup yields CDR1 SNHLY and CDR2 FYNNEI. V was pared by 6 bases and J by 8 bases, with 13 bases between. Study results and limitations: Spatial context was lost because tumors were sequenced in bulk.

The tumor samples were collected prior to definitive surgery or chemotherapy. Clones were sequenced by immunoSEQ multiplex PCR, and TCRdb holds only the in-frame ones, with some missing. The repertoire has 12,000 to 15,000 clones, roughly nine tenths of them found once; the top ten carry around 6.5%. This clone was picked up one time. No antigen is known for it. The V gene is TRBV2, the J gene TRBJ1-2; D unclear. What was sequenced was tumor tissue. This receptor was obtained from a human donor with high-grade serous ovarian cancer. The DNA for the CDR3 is TGTGCCAGCAGGAGGGATAACGAAGGCTACACCTTC. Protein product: CASRRDNEGYTF.